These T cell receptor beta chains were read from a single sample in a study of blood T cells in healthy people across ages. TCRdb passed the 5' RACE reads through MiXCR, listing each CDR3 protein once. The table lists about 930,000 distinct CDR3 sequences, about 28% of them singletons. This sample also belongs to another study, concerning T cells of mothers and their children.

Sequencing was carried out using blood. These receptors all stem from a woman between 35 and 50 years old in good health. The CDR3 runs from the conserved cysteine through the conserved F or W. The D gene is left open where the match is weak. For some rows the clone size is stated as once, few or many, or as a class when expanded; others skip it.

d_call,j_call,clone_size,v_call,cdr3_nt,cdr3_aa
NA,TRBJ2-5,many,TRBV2,TGTGCCACCACAGAGACCCAGTACTTC,CATTETQYF
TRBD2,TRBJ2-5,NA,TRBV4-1,TGCGCCAGCAGCTACGGCGGCGGGGGAGAGACCCAGTACTTC,CASSYGGGGETQYF
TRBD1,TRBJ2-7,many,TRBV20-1,TGCAGTGCTAGAGATTTCGGGACAGGGTTTCCCTACGAGCAGTACTTC,CSARDFGTGFPYEQYF
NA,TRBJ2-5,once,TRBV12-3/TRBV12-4,TGTGCCAGCAGTTGGTTAGCCCCCAATGAGCAGTACTTC,CASSWLAPNEQYF
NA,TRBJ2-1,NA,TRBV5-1,TGCGCCAGCAGCTTGGAGGCAGGCCAGCAGTTCTTC,CASSLEAGQQFF
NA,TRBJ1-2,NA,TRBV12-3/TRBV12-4,TGTGCCAGCAGTTTAGATATTGGTGGCGGTGGCTACACCTTC,CASSLDIGGGGYTF
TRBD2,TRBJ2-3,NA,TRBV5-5,TGTGCCAGCAGCTTGGTGGCGCGACTAGCGGGATCCACAGATACGCAGTATTTT,CASSLVARLAGSTDTQYF
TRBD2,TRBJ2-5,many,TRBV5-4,TGTGCCAGCAGCCGGACTAGCGGGGATGAGACCCAGTACTTC,CASSRTSGDETQYF
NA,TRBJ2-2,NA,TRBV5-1,TGCGCCAGCAGCTTGGACGTACAGGGAGTGAACACCGGGGAGCTGTTTTTT,CASSLDVQGVNTGELFF
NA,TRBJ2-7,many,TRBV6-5,TGTGCCAGCAGTTACTCAGCCCGCCAGCCCTCCTACGAGCAGTACTTC,CASSYSARQPSYEQYF
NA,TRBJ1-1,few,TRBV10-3,TGTGCCATCAGAACGGAGGGCCGGTCGGAAGCTTTCTTT,CAIRTEGRSEAFF
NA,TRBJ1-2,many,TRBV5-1,TGCGCCAGCACCATAAAGGGAGGCGGGTATGGCTACACCTTC,CASTIKGGGYGYTF
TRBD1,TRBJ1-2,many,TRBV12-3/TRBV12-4,TGTGCCAGCAGTTTAGGGAGGGGGCGGAACAACTATGGCTACACCTTC,CASSLGRGRNNYGYTF